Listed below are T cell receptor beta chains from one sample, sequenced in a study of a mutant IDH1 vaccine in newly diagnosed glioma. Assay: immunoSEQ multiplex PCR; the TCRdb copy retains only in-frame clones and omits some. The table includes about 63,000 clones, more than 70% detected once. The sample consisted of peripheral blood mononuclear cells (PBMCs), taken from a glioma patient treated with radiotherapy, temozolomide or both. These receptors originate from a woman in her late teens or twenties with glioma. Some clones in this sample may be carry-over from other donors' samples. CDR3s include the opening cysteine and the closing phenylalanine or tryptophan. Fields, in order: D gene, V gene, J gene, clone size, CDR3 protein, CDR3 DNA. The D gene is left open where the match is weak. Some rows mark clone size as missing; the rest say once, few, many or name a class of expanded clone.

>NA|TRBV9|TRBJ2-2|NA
CASSASQITGELFF
TGTGCCAGCAGCGCATCTCAGATAACGGGTGAGCTGTTTTTT
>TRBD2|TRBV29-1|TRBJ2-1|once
CSVGGLAGAGEQFF
TGCAGCGTGGGTGGACTAGCGGGAGCGGGGGAGCAGTTCTTC
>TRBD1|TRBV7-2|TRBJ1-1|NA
CASSLGQGLDTEAFF
TGTGCCAGCAGCTTGGGACAGGGATTGGACACTGAAGCTTTCTTT
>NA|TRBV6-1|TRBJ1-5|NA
CASSPGSSNQPQHF
TGTGCCAGCAGTCCGGGGTCTAGCAATCAGCCCCAGCATTTT
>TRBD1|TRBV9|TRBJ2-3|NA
CASSFQGAGDTQYF
TGTGCCAGCAGCTTTCAGGGGGCTGGTGATACGCAGTATTTT
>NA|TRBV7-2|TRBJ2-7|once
CASSSLDEQYF
TGTGCCAGCAGCTCCCTAGACGAGCAGTACTTC
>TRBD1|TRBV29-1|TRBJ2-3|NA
CSVDTGAGTQYF
TGCAGCGTTGATACAGGGGCTGGTACGCAGTATTTT
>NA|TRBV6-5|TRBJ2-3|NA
CASSYSGETDTQYF
TGTGCCAGCAGTTACTCGGGGGAGACAGATACGCAGTATTTT
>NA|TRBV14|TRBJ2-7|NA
CASSQVVHGLGYEQYF
TGTGCCAGCAGCCAAGTAGTACACGGCTTAGGCTACGAGCAGTACTTC
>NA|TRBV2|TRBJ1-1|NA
CASSFDQVAEAFF
TGTGCCAGCAGTTTTGACCAGGTGGCTGAAGCTTTCTTT
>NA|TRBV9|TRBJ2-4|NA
CASSVEGSIAKNIQYF
TGTGCCAGCAGCGTAGAGGGATCCATAGCCAAAAACATTCAGTACTTC
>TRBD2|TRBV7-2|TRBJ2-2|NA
CASSLGLAVTGELFF
TGTGCCAGCAGCTTAGGACTAGCGGTCACCGGGGAGCTGTTTTTT
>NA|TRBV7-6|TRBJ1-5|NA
CASSLNSGQPQHF
TGTGCCAGCAGCTTAAACAGTGGTCAGCCCCAGCATTTT
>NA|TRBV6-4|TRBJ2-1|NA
CARYIPRGCYNEQFF
TGTGCCAGATATATTCCTCGGGGGTGTTACAATGAGCAGTTCTTC
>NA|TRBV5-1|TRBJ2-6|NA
CASSKSGANVLTF
TGCGCCAGCAGCAAATCTGGGGCCAACGTCCTGACTTTC
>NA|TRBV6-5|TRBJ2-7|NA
CASSYSAGDSYEQYF
TGTGCCAGCAGTTACTCGGCAGGAGATTCCTACGAGCAGTACTTC
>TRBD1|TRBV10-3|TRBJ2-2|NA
CAINRDRGTGELFF
TGTGCCATCAATAGGGACAGGGGGACCGGGGAGCTGTTTTTT
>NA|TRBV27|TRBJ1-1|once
CASSRQTRDEAFF
TGTGCTTCCTCCAGGCAGACGCGGGATGAAGCTTTCTTT
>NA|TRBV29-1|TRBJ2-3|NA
CSAPPREHFSTDTQYF
TGCAGCGCTCCCCCACGGGAGCACTTTAGCACAGATACGCAGTATTTT
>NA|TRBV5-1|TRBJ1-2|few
CASSTASTSYGYTF
TGCGCCAGCAGCACCGCGTCGACCAGCTATGGCTACACCTTC
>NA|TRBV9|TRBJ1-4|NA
CASSVGLREGDEKLFF
TGTGCCAGCAGCGTAGGTCTTCGGGAGGGAGATGAAAAACTGTTTTTT
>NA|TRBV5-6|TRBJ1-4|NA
CASRVVGGPDEKLFF
TGTGCCAGCAGGGTTGTGGGGGGCCCGGACGAAAAACTGTTTTTT
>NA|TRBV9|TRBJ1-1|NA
CASSPAGARTEAFF
TGTGCCAGCAGCCCCGCCGGGGCTCGGACTGAAGCTTTCTTT
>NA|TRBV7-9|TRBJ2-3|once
CATGLDTQYF
TGTGCCACAGGGTTGGATACGCAGTATTTT